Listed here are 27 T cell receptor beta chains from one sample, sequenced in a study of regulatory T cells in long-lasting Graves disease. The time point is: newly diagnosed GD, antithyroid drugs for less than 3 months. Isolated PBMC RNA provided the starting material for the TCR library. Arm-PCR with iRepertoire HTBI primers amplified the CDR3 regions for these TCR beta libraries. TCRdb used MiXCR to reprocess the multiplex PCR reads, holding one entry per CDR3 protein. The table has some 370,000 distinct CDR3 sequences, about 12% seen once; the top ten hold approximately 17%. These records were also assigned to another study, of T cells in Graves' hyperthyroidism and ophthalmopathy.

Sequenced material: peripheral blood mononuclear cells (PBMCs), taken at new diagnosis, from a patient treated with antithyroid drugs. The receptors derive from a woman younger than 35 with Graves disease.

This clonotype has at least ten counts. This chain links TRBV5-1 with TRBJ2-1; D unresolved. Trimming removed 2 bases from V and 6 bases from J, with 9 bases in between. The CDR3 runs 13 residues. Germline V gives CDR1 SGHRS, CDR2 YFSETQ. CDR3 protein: CASSFFGFNEQFF. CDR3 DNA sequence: TGCGCCAGCAGCTTTTTCGGATTCAATGAGCAGTTCTTC.

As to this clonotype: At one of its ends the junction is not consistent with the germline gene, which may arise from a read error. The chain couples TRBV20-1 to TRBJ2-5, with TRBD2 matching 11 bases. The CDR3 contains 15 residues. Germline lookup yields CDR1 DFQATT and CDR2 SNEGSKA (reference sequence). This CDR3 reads CSTTIAGGYQEAQYF. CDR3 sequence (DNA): TGCAGTACTACCATAGCGGGGGGGTACCAAGAGGCCCAGTACTTC.

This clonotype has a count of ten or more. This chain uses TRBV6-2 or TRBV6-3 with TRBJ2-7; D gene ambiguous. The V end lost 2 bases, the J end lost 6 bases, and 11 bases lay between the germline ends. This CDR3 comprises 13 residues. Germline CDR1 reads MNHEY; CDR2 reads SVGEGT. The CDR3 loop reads CASSYRAGGEQYF. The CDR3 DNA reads TGTGCCAGCAGTTACAGGGCCGGTGGCGAGCAGTACTTC.

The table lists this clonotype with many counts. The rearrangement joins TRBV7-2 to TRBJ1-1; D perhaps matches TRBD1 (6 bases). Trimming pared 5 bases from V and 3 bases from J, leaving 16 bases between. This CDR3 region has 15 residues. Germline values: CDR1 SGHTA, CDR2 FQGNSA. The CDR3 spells CASSGWGGRYTEAFF. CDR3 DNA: TGTGCCAGCAGCGGCTGGGGGGGGCGGTACACTGAAGCTTTCTTT.

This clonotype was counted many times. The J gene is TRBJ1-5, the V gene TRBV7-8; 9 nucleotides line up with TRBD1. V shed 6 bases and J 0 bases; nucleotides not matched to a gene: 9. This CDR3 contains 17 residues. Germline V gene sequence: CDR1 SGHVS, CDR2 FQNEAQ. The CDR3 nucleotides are TGTGCCAGCAGTTCAGCCGGGACAGGGTATAGCAATCAGCCCCAGCATTTT. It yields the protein CASSSAGTGYSNQPQHF.

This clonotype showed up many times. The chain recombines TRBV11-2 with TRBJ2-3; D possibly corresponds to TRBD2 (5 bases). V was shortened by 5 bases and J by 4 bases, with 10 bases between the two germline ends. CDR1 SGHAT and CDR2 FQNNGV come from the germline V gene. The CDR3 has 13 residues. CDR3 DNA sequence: TGTGCCAGCAGCCACACCGGGGCAGATACGCAGTATTTT. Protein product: CASSHTGADTQYF.

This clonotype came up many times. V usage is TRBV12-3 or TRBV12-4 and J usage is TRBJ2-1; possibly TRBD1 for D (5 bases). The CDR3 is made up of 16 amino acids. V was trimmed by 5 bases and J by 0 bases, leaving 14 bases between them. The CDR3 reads CASSPLGAYSYNEQFF. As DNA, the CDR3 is TGTGCCAGCAGTCCCCTTGGGGCCTACTCCTACAATGAGCAGTTCTTC.

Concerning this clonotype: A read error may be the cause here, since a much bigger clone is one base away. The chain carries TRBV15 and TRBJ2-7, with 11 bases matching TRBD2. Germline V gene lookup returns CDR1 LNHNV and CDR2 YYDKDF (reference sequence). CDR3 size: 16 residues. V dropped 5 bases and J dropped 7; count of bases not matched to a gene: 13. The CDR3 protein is CATSARLAGIYNEQYF. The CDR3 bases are TGTGCCACCAGCGCACGACTAGCGGGGATCTACAATGAGCAGTACTTC. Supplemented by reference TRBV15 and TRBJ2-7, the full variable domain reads DAMVIQNPRYQVTQFGKPVTLSCSQTLNHNVMYWYQQKSSQAPKLLFHYYDKDFNNEADTPDNFQSRRPNTSFCFLDIRSPGLGDTAMYLCATSARLAGIYNEQYFGPGTRLTVT.

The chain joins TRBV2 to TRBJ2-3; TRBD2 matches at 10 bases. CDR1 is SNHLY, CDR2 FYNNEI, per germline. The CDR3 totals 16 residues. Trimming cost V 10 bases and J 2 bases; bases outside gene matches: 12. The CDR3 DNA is TGTGCCACCCAAGAGAGTCTAGCGGGGGCCACAGATACGCAGTATTTT. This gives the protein CATQESLAGATDTQYF.

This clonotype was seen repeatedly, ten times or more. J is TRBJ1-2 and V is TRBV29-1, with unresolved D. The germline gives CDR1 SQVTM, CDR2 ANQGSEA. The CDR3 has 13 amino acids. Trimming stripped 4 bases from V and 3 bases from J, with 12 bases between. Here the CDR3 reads CSVGAGMDYGYTF. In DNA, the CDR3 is TGCAGCGTTGGGGCGGGGATGGACTATGGCTACACCTTC.

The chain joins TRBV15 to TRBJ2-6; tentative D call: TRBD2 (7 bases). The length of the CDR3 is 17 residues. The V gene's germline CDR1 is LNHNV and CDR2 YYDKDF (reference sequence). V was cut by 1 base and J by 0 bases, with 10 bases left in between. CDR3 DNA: TGTGCCACCAGCAGAGCGGGGGGCGTCTCTGGGGCCAACGTCCTGACTTTC. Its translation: CATSRAGGVSGANVLTF.

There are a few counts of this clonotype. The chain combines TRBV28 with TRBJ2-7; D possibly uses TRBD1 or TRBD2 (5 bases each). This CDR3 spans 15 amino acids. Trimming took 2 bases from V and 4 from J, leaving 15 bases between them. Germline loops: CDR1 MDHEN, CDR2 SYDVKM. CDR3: CASSLRGAYSYEQYF. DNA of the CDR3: TGTGCCAGCAGTTTACGGGGCGCCTATTCTTACGAGCAGTACTTC.

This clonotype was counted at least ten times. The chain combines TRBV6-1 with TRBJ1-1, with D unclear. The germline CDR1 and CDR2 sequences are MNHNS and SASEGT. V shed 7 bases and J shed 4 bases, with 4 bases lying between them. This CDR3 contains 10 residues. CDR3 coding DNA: TGTGCCAGCATTTTCACTGAAGCTTTCTTT. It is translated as CASIFTEAFF.

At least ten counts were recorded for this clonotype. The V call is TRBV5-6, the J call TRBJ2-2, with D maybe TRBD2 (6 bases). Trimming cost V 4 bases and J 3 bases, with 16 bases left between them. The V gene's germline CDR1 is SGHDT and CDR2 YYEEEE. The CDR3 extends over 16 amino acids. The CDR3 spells CASSKIGEAHTGELFF. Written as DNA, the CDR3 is TGTGCCAGCAGCAAAATCGGGGAGGCCCACACCGGGGAGCTGTTTTTT.

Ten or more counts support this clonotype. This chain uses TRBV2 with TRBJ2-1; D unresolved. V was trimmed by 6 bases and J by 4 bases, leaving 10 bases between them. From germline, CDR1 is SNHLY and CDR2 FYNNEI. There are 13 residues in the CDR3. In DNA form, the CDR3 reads TGTGCCAGCAGAGTTTATACTTACAATGAGCAGTTCTTC. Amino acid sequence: CASRVYTYNEQFF.

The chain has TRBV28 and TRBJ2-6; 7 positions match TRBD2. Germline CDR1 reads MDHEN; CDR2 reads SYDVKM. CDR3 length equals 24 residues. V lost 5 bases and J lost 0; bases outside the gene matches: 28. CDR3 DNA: TGTGCCAGCAGTCCCCTCGAAGAAACTATAGCCGGGAGGCTAGCACTCTCTGGGGCCAACGTCCTGACTTTC. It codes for CASSPLEETIAGRLALSGANVLTF.

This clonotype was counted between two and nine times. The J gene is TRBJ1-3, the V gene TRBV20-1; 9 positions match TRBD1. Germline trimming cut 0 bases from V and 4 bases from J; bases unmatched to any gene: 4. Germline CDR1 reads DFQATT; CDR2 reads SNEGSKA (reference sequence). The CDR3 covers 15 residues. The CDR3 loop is CSAREGTGSGNTIYF. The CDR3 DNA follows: TGCAGTGCTAGAGAAGGGACAGGGTCCGGAAACACCATATATTTT.

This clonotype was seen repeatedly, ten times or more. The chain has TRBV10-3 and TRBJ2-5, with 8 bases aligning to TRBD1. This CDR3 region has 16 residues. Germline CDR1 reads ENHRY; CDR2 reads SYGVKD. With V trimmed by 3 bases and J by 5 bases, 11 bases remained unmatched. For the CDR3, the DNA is TGTGCCATCAGTGATAGAGACAGGGGTGGGATGGAGACCCAGTACTTC. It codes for CAISDRDRGGMETQYF.

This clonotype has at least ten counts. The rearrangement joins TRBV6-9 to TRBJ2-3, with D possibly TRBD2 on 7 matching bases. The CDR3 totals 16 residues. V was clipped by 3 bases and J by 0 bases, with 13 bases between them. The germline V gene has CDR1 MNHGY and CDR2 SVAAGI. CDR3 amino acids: CASSYWGGQSTDTQYF. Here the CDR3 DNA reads TGTGCCAGCAGTTACTGGGGGGGGCAAAGCACAGATACGCAGTATTTT.

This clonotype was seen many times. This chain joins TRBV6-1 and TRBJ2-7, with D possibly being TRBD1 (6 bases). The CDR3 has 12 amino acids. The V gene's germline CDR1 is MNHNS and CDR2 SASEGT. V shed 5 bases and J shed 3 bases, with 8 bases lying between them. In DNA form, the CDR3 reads TGTGCCAGCAGTACACAGGGCTACGAGCAGTACGTC. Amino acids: CASSTQGYEQYV.

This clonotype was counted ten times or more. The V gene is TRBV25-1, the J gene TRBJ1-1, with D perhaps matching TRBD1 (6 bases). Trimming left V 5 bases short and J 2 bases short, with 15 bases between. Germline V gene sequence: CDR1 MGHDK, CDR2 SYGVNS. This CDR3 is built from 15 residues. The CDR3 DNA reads TGTGCCAGCAGTCCTTGGGGGCAGATAAACACTGAAGCTTTCTTT. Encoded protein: CASSPWGQINTEAFF.

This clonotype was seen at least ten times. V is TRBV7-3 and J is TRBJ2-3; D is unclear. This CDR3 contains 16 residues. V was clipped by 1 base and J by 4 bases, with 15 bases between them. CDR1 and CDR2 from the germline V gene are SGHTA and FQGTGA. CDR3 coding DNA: TGTGCCAGCAGCTTAATAGGCAGGCCGGCGGCAGATACGCAGTATTTT. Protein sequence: CASSLIGRPAADTQYF. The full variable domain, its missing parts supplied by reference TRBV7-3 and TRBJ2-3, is GAGVSQTPSNKVTEKGKYVELRCDPISGHTALYWYRQSLGQGPEFLIYFQGTGAADDSGLPNDRFFAVRPEGSVSTLKIQRTERGDSAVYLCASSLIGRPAADTQYFGPGTRLTVL.

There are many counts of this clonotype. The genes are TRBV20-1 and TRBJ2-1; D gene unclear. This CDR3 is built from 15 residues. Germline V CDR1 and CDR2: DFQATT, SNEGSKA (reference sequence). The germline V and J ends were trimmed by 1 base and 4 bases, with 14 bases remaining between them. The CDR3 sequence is CSARVPDGDYNEQFF. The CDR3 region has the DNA TGCAGTGCTAGAGTACCGGATGGGGATTACAATGAGCAGTTCTTC.

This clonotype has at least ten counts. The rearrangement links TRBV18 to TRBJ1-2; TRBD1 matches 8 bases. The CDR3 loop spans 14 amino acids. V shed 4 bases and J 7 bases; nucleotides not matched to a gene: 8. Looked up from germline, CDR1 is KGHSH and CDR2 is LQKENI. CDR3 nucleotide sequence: TGTGCCAGCTCACAGGGACAGGATTCGGGTGGCTACACCTTC. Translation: CASSQGQDSGGYTF. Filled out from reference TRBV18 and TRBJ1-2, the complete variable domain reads NAGVMQNPRHLVRRRGQEARLRCSPMKGHSHVYWYRQLPEEGLKFMVYLQKENIIDESGMPKERFSAEFPKEGPSILRIQQVVRGDSAAYFCASSQGQDSGGYTFGSGTRLTVV.

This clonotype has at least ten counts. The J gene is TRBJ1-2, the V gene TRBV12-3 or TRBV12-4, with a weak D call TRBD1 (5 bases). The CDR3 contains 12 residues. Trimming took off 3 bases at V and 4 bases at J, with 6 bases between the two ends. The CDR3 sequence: CASSFGAYGYTF. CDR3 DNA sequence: TGTGCCAGCAGTTTTGGGGCCTATGGCTACACCTTC.

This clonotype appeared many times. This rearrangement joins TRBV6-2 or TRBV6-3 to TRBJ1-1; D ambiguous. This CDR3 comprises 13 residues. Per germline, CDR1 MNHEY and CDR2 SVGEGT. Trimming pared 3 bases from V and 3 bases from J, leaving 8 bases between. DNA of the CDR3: TGTGCCAGCAGTTATTCTTGGTACACTGAAGCTTTCTTT. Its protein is CASSYSWYTEAFF.

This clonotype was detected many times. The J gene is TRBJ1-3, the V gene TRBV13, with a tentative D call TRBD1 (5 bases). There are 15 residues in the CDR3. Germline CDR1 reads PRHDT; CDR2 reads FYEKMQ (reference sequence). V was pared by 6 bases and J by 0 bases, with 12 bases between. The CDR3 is CASSLGHSSGNTIYF. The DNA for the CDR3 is TGTGCCAGCAGTCTCGGACATTCCTCTGGAAACACCATATATTTT.